These 16 T cell receptor beta chains share one sample of origin, sequenced in a study of blood T cell repertoires in COVID-19 (dated by TCRdb to 2020 to 2022). Libraries were constructed by the immunoSEQ multiplex PCR assay. TCRdb re-hosts the immuneACCESS table, in-frame sequences only. Its copies lack some clones; in the studies checked, an unresolved V gene accounts for under half of them, and the cause for the rest is not known. This sample has about 65,000 clones in its table, and approximately 93% of those were observed once. Approximately 2.9% of the sample is held by the ten biggest clonotypes. The sequencing sample was made of peripheral blood. Receptors originate from a man between 65 and 85 years old with active COVID-19.

The chain joins TRBV18 to TRBJ1-4; maybe TRBD1 (5 bases). The CDR3 contains 15 residues. Trimming took 7 bases from V and 4 from J, leaving 16 bases between them. CDR1 KGHSH and CDR2 LQKENI come from the germline V gene. CDR3 sequence: CASWDSGFGNEKLFF. The CDR3 DNA reads as TGTGCCAGCTGGGACTCAGGGTTTGGTAATGAAAAACTGTTTTTT.

Note on this clone: A junction end diverges from the germline sequence, so it may reflect a read error. The chain joins TRBV5-6 to TRBJ1-2; no clear D gene. The CDR3 consists of 10 residues. Germline CDR1 SGHDT, CDR2 YYEEEE. This CDR3 reads CASSFQVEFF. DNA for the CDR3: TGTGCCAGCAGCTTCCAGGTCGAGTTCTTC.

The chain uses TRBV19 and TRBJ1-1; tentatively, D is TRBD1 (5 bases). This CDR3 spans 15 amino acids. The V gene lost 4 bases and the J gene lost 0 bases, with 12 bases spanning the gap. Germline V lookup: CDR1 LNHDA, CDR2 SQIVND (reference sequence). DNA for the CDR3: TGTGCCAGTAGTACCGGACACGCTTTGAACACTGAAGCTTTCTTT. Translating gives CASSTGHALNTEAFF.

The chain joins TRBV4-1 to TRBJ2-4, with 13 nucleotides matching TRBD2. Losses at the gene ends were 0 bases for V and 1 base for J; bases not matched to a gene: 3. The CDR3 is 18 residues long. CDR1 is MGHRA, CDR2 YSYEKL, per germline. CDR3 nucleotides: TGCGCCAGCAGCCAAGAAACTAGCGGGGGGGCTGCCAAAAACATTCAGTACTTC. It translates to CASSQETSGGAAKNIQYF.

This clone was observed a handful of times. The chain is built from TRBV2 and TRBJ1-5; D gene ambiguous. Trimming removed 6 bases from V and 11 bases from J, with 11 bases in between. CDR3 length: 11 amino acids. Germline V CDR1 and CDR2: SNHLY, FYNNEI. The CDR3 DNA reads as TGTGCCAGCAGGACGGGTCCGACCCAGCATTTT. It encodes CASRTGPTQHF.

This clone is a singleton in its sample. This chain joins TRBV5-4 and TRBJ1-6; D remains unclear. This CDR3 is built from 13 residues. The germline gives CDR1 SGHNT, CDR2 YYREEE (reference sequence). V lost 4 bases and J lost 9, with 11 bases in between. CDR3 coding DNA: TGTGCCAGCAGCGGCGCGGAATTTTCACCCCTCCACTTT. Residues: CASSGAEFSPLHF.

The chain joins TRBV18 to TRBJ2-5, with D tentatively TRBD1 (5 bases). The CDR3 totals 15 residues. Germline V gene data show CDR1 as KGHSH and CDR2 as LQKENI. Deletions cut 2 bases from V and 3 bases from J, with 13 bases between. CDR3 DNA: TGTGCCAGCTCACCAAGCCCAGGGCCGGAAGAGACCCAGTACTTC. Translating gives CASSPSPGPEETQYF. Based on the CDR3 plus reference TRBV18 and TRBJ2-5, the full variable domain is NAGVMQNPRHLVRRRGQEARLRCSPMKGHSHVYWYRQLPEEGLKFMVYLQKENIIDESGMPKERFSAEFPKEGPSILRIQQVVRGDSAAYFCASSPSPGPEETQYFGPGTRLLVL.

The rearrangement joins TRBV11-2 to TRBJ2-1; 9 nucleotides line up with TRBD1. The CDR3 runs 16 residues. Germline V gene sequence: CDR1 SGHAT, CDR2 FQNNGV. Trimming removed 5 bases from V and 8 bases from J; junction bases left unmatched: 13. CDR3 amino acids: CASSPRGTGPGDEQFF. The CDR3 DNA sequence: TGTGCCAGCAGCCCCAGAGGGACAGGGCCGGGGGATGAGCAGTTCTTC.

The chain uses TRBV9 and TRBJ2-1; D remains unclear. CDR3 length equals 13 residues. CDR1 is SGDLS, CDR2 YYNGEE, per germline. The V end was cut by 0 bases, the J end by 6 bases, with 7 bases between. CDR3 nucleotide sequence: TGTGCCAGCAGCGTAGATATTCGCAATGAGCAGTTCTTC. Translation: CASSVDIRNEQFF.

The rearrangement joins TRBV6-5 to TRBJ1-3, with D tentatively TRBD1 (5 bases). Trimming pared 0 bases from V and 2 bases from J, leaving 5 bases between. Germline V gives CDR1 MNHEY, CDR2 SVGAGI. This CDR3 has 14 amino acids. The CDR3, as DNA: TGTGCCAGCAGTTACTCCAGGGCTGGAAACACCATATATTTT. Translating gives CASSYSRAGNTIYF.

The chain employs TRBV6-1 and TRBJ1-5, with D perhaps matching TRBD1 (6 bases). The CDR3 is made up of 15 amino acids. V lost 0 bases and J lost 4, with 10 bases in between. CDR1 is MNHNS and CDR2 is SASEGT in the germline V gene. CDR3 sequence reads: CASSEAGGRNQPQHF. In DNA, the CDR3 is TGTGCCAGCAGTGAAGCGGGGGGGCGGAATCAGCCCCAGCATTTT.

The rearrangement links TRBV12-2 to TRBJ2-7; the D call of TRBD2 is as the table states it, not checked on the DNA. TRBV12-2 is a known pseudogene. The length of the CDR3 is 18 residues. The CDR3 coding sequence is TGTGCAAGTCGCATATCGGGACTAGCGGGGGGTCTTCCCTACGAGCAGTACTTC. This gives the protein CASRISGLAGGLPYEQYF.

The CDR3 spells CASSLERNTEAFF. CDR3 in DNA: TGTGCCAGCAGTTTGGAGAGGAACACTGAAGCTTTCTTT. The gene calls are TRBV28 and TRBJ1-1; unclear D gene. The CDR3 totals 13 residues. V was cut by 3 bases and J by 1 base, with 6 bases left in between. Looked up from germline, CDR1 is MDHEN and CDR2 is SYDVKM.

This sequence joins TRBV11-3 and TRBJ2-3, with 8 nucleotides matching TRBD2. Per germline, CDR1 SGHNT and CDR2 YENEEA. The length of the CDR3 is 16 residues. V lost 1 base, J lost 4 bases, and 7 bases stayed unmatched. CDR3: CASSLVSGLASDTQYF. In DNA, the CDR3 is TGTGCCAGCAGCTTAGTATCCGGACTAGCCTCAGATACGCAGTATTTT.

The rearrangement joins TRBV19 to TRBJ2-2; 11 nucleotides match TRBD1. CDR1 is LNHDA and CDR2 is SQIVND in the germline V gene (reference sequence). V shed 10 bases and J 5 bases; nucleotides not matched to a gene: 6. The CDR3 spans 14 residues. DNA for the CDR3: TGTGCCACCAGGACAGGGGGCAGTACCGGGGAGCTGTTTTTT. This codes for CATRTGGSTGELFF.

This chain links TRBV5-4 with TRBJ2-2; a possible D gene is TRBD2 (5 bases). This CDR3 comprises 15 residues. The V and J ends lost 1 base and 6 bases respectively, with 13 bases between them. Germline CDR1 reads SGHNT; CDR2 reads YYREEE (reference sequence). The CDR3, as DNA: TGTGCCAGCAGCTTGACCGGGAACCAACCCGGGGAGCTGTTTTTT. Its translation: CASSLTGNQPGELFF.